Listed here are 23 T cell receptor beta chains from one sample, sequenced in a study of early stage breast cancer tumors. Profiled with immunoSEQ multiplex PCR; TCRdb holds only in-frame clones, not every one. The profile covers tens of thousands of clones, with 70% to 90% appearing a single time and about 9.4% taken by the ten largest. The sample was blood. The source of these receptors is a person aged 45-60 years with breast cancer.

DNA for the CDR3: TGCAGCGTCTCGGCTGGGGCCAACGTCCTGACTTTC. Translation: CSVSAGANVLTF. V and J are TRBV29-1 and TRBJ2-6; D is ambiguous. CDR3 length: 12 amino acids. Trimming pared 6 bases from V and 2 bases from J, leaving 5 bases between. The germline V gene has CDR1 SQVTM and CDR2 ANQGSEA.

V usage is TRBV4-1 and J usage is TRBJ2-2; 12 bases map to TRBD2. This CDR3 spans 17 amino acids. Germline CDR1 MGHRA, CDR2 YSYEKL. Germline trimming cut 2 bases from V and 7 bases from J; bases unmatched to any gene: 8. The CDR3 region is CASSQPTSGSQIGELFF. CDR3 nucleotides: TGCGCCAGCAGCCAACCGACTAGCGGGAGTCAGATCGGGGAGCTGTTTTTT.

This clone was seen only once. The chain combines TRBV19 with TRBJ2-1, with D possibly matching TRBD2 (6 bases). Germline V gives CDR1 LNHDA, CDR2 SQIVND (reference sequence). The CDR3 has 18 residues. With 2 bases removed from V and 4 bases from J, the gap between germline ends came to 21 bases. CDR3 DNA: TGTGCCAGTAGTATAAGAGAGGCGGGGACTCTGGGGTACAATGAGCAGTTCTTC. Translated, it gives CASSIREAGTLGYNEQFF.

Here the CDR3 reads CASSLGGSLRAVGYTF. Written as DNA, the CDR3 is TGTGCCAGCAGCTTAGGGGGCAGCCTCCGGGCGGTTGGCTACACCTTC. V usage is TRBV7-9 and J usage is TRBJ1-2, with D possibly TRBD1 on 5 matching bases. The CDR3 length is 16 residues. Germline CDR1 reads SEHNR; CDR2 reads FQNEAQ (reference sequence). V was pared by 1 base and J by 7 bases, with 19 bases between.

The V gene is TRBV5-1, the J gene TRBJ2-3, with 8 bases aligning to TRBD2. The CDR3 runs to 14 residues. V lost 2 bases, J lost 4 bases, and 3 bases stayed unmatched. Germline values: CDR1 SGHRS, CDR2 YFSETQ. The DNA of the CDR3 is TGCGCCAGCAGCTTCGGACTAGCTTCAGATACGCAGTATTTT. Translating it yields CASSFGLASDTQYF.

This clone was seen a single time. J is TRBJ2-7 and V is TRBV29-1, with 10 positions matching TRBD1. There are 13 residues in the CDR3. Losses at the gene ends were 5 bases for V and 4 bases for J; bases not matched to a gene: 5. The germline V gene has CDR1 SQVTM and CDR2 ANQGSEA. The CDR3 nucleotides read TGCAGCGTTCGGACAGGGGGTGGGTACGAGCAGTACTTC. This gives the protein CSVRTGGGYEQYF.

The chain carries TRBV2 and TRBJ1-2, with D possibly being TRBD1 (5 bases). The CDR3 length is 12 residues. CDR1 SNHLY and CDR2 FYNNEI come from the germline V gene. Trimming shortened V by 8 bases and J by 0 bases, and 7 bases separated the two germline ends. CDR3 loop: CASDSPNYGYTF. The CDR3 nucleotides are TGTGCCAGCGACAGCCCTAACTATGGCTACACCTTC.

The chain employs TRBV6-6 and TRBJ1-2; possibly TRBD1 for D (6 bases). The CDR3 spans 13 residues. Trimming cost V 10 bases and J 5 bases, with 17 bases left between them. From germline, CDR1 is MNHNY and CDR2 SVGAGI (reference sequence). Here the CDR3 reads CATGAPSYYGYTF. As DNA, the CDR3 is TGTGCCACGGGGGCCCCAAGCTATTATGGCTACACCTTC.

This chain links TRBV5-1 with TRBJ2-3; 7 bases map to TRBD1. The CDR3 consists of 16 residues. V trimming: 7 bases; J trimming: 4 bases; junction bases outside the gene matches: 15. Looked up from germline, CDR1 is SGHRS and CDR2 is YFSETQ. CDR3 DNA: TGCGCCAGCGGGGACGGGGACAGAATAGTCCCAGATACGCAGTATTTT. Residues: CASGDGDRIVPDTQYF. The complete variable domain, with remaining parts taken from reference TRBV5-1 and TRBJ2-3, reads KAGVTQTPRYLIKTRGQQVTLSCSPISGHRSVSWYQQTPGQGLQFLFEYFSETQRNKGNFPGRFSGRQFSNSRSEMNVSTLELGDSALYLCASGDGDRIVPDTQYFGPGTRLTVL.

This rearrangement joins TRBV5-6 to TRBJ2-1; 8 positions agree with TRBD2. Germline V gives CDR1 SGHDT, CDR2 YYEEEE. V lost 0 bases to trimming and J lost 9 bases; unmatched junction nucleotides: 8. The CDR3 consists of 15 residues. The DNA of the CDR3 is TGTGCCAGCAGCTTGGTGCGCGGGAGGACCAGTGAGCAGTTCTTC. Translating gives CASSLVRGRTSEQFF.

V usage is TRBV7-7 and J usage is TRBJ2-5; maybe TRBD1 (8 bases). Looked up from germline, CDR1 is SSHAT and CDR2 is FNYEAQ (reference sequence). The CDR3 consists of 16 residues. Trimming removed 6 bases at V and 5 bases at J, with 22 bases between. As DNA, the CDR3 is TGTGCCAGCAGTTCCTCAGGGGGCTTCGGGGGGGAGACCCAGTACTTC. It translates to CASSSSGGFGGETQYF.

The chain carries TRBV18 and TRBJ1-5, with 8 bases matching TRBD1. With V trimmed by 3 bases and J by 6 bases, 4 bases remained unmatched. Germline loops: CDR1 KGHSH, CDR2 LQKENI. The CDR3 totals 14 residues. The chain's CDR3 is CASSPQGAGQPQHF. CDR3 nucleotide sequence: TGTGCCAGCTCACCCCAGGGGGCTGGTCAGCCCCAGCATTTT.

This chain joins TRBV29-1 and TRBJ1-1; D is perhaps TRBD1 (6 bases). Per germline, CDR1 SQVTM and CDR2 ANQGSEA. V was shortened by 7 bases and J by 4 bases, with 16 bases between the two germline ends. The CDR3 covers 13 residues. CDR3 sequence (DNA): TGCAGCGCACAGGGAGGGATCGGCACTGAAGCTTTCTTT. Its translation is CSAQGGIGTEAFF.

The V call is TRBV27, the J call TRBJ2-7; TRBD2 matches 16 bases. The CDR3 spans 18 residues. CDR1 and CDR2 from the germline V gene are MNHEY and SMNVEV (reference sequence). Losses at the gene ends were 7 bases for V and 3 bases for J; bases not matched to a gene: 12. CDR3 amino acids: CASKRDTGLAGGGYEQYF. For the CDR3, the DNA is TGTGCCAGCAAAAGAGATACGGGACTAGCGGGAGGGGGCTACGAGCAGTACTTC.

As DNA, the CDR3 is TGTGCCAGCACCATCACGAGGACAGGGGGCGCGGAAGGCTACACCTTC. It translates to CASTITRTGGAEGYTF. The chain recombines TRBV28 with TRBJ1-2; 11 nucleotides line up with TRBD1. The CDR3 length is 16 residues. J lost 8 bases, V lost 7 bases, and 15 bases had no gene match. Germline V gives CDR1 MDHEN, CDR2 SYDVKM.

The chain recombines TRBV5-1 with TRBJ1-4; D remains unclear. CDR3 length equals 16 residues. The V and J ends lost 1 base and 8 bases respectively, with 18 bases between them. Germline V lookup: CDR1 SGHRS, CDR2 YFSETQ. The CDR3 DNA reads as TGCGCCAGCAGCTTGCGGGCAGGTGTCGTGATGGAAAAACTGTTTTTT. It yields the protein CASSLRAGVVMEKLFF.

This sequence joins TRBV29-1 and TRBJ2-7, with a possible D match to TRBD1 (6 bases). Germline V gene data show CDR1 as SQVTM and CDR2 as ANQGSEA. V lost 7 bases and J lost 1, with 14 bases in between. This CDR3 is built from 13 residues. CDR3 in amino acids: CSAHSTGSYEQYF. The DNA of the CDR3 is TGCAGCGCTCACTCGACAGGTTCCTACGAGCAGTACTTC.

The rearrangement links TRBV7-6 to TRBJ2-3; 9 bases fit TRBD2. The V gene's germline CDR1 is SGHVS and CDR2 FNYEAQ. J lost 2 bases, V lost 5 bases, and 5 bases had no gene match. This CDR3 is built from 15 residues. The CDR3 DNA reads as TGTGCCAGCAGCGTGACTAGCGGTTACACAGATACGCAGTATTTT. It codes for CASSVTSGYTDTQYF.

The gene calls are TRBV7-2 and TRBJ2-3; 12 bases are shared with TRBD2. After removal of 5 bases from V and 8 bases from J, the junction contained 8 bases not matched to a gene. This CDR3 spans 15 amino acids. Germline CDR1 and CDR2: SGHTA and FQGNSA. CDR3: CASSLGLAGRGTQYF. In DNA form, the CDR3 reads TGTGCCAGCAGCCTCGGACTAGCGGGGCGGGGTACGCAGTATTTT.

This clone was detected a few times. The CDR3 bases are TGTGCCTGGAGAACCGAGAGAGTTCCAGGCTACACCTTC. This translates into CAWRTERVPGYTF. The chain links TRBV30 to TRBJ1-2, with unresolved D. From germline, CDR1 is GTSNPN and CDR2 SVGIG (reference sequence). V lost 3 bases, J lost 8 bases, and 16 bases lay in between. The CDR3 is 13 amino acids. The full variable domain, with the rest looked up from reference TRBV30 and TRBJ1-2, is SQTIHQWPATLVQPVGSPLSLECTVEGTSNPNLYWYRQAAGRGLQLLFYSVGIGQISSEVPQNLSASRPQDRQFILSSKKLLLSDSGFYLCAWRTERVPGYTFGSGTRLTVV.

This chain links TRBV29-1 with TRBJ2-1; TRBD2 matches 7 bases. V was clipped by 7 bases and J by 9 bases; unmatched bases: 9. Germline CDR1 is SQVTM and CDR2 is ANQGSEA. The CDR3 loop spans 12 amino acids. The CDR3 DNA is TGCAGCGGATCGGTCGGGGAGGGTGAGCAGTTCTTC. Its protein is CSGSVGEGEQFF.

The gene calls are TRBV6-1 and TRBJ2-3; TRBD2 is a possible D gene (6 bases). This CDR3 has 14 amino acids. The V gene lost 6 bases and the J gene lost 4 bases, with 14 bases spanning the gap. CDR1 is MNHNS and CDR2 is SASEGT in the germline V gene. CDR3 loop: CASSEDTGADTQYF. The CDR3 DNA is TGTGCCAGCAGCGAGGACACGGGAGCAGATACGCAGTATTTT.

The chain has TRBV5-4 and TRBJ2-3, with a tentative D call TRBD1 (6 bases). Per germline, CDR1 SGHNT and CDR2 YYREEE (reference sequence). V gave up 2 bases and J gave up 2 bases, with 9 bases separating them. This CDR3 is 14 amino acids long. For the CDR3, the DNA is TGTGCCAGCAGCTTAGACAGGTCCACAGATACGCAGTATTTT. This codes for CASSLDRSTDTQYF.